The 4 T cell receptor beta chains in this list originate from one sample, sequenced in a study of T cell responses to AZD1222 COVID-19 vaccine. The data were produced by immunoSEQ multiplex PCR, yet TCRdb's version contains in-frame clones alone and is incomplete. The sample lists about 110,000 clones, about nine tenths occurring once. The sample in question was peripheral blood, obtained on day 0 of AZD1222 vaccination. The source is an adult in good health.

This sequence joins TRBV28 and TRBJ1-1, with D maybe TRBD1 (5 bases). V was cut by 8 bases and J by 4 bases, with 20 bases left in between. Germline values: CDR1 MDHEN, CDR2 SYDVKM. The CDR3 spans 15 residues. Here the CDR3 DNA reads TGTGCCAGCTATTTTCGAGGCAGGGAGGGCACTGAAGCTTTCTTT. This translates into CASYFRGREGTEAFF.

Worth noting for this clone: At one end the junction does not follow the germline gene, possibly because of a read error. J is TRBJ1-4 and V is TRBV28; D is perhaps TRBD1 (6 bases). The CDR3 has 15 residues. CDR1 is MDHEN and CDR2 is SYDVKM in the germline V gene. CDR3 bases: TGTGCCAGCAGTTCCCGGGACACAACCAATGAAAAACTGTTTTTT. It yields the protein CASSSRDTTNEKLFF.

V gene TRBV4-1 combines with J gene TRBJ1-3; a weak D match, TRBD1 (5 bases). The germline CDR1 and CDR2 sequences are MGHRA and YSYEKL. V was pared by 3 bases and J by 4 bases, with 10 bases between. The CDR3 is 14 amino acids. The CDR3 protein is CASSQGRTGNTIYF. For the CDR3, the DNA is TGCGCCAGCAGCCAGGGCCGGACAGGAAACACCATATATTTT.

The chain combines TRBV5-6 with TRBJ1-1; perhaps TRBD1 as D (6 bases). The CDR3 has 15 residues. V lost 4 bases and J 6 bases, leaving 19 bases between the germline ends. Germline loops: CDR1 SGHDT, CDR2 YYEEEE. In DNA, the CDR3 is TGTGCCAGCAGCATCGGGCCCGCCGGGGGCTCTGAAGCTTTCTTT. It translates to CASSIGPAGGSEAFF.